This T cell receptor beta chain derives from a study of human T cells and chemical hapten exposure. The time point: pre-sensitization, week 0. Noted treatment: therapeutic diphenylcyclopropenone sensitization with weekly scalp DPC. Library preparation tagged each individual cDNA molecule with a unique molecular identifier. TCRdb recomputed calls from the RACE reads with MiXCR, one row per CDR3 protein. The sample carries about 300,000 distinct CDR3 sequences, approximately 5.8% recorded once. Many counts were recorded for this clonotype. Germline CDR1 and CDR2: SGHDT and YYEEEE. Trimming took 4 bases from V and 2 from J, leaving 11 bases between them. This CDR3 spans 14 amino acids.

The V and J genes are TRBV5-6 and TRBJ2-3, with unresolved D. Sequencing was performed on whole blood, taken in connection with sensitization to the hapten diphenylcyclopropenone (DPC). This TCR derives from a woman aged 18-29 years with alopecia areata. Some clones in this sample may be carry-over from other donors' samples. CDR3 sequence reads: CASSPGPFTDTQYF. The CDR3 bases are TGTGCCAGCAGCCCCGGGCCCTTCACAGATACGCAGTATTTT.